Only a few counts were recorded for the clone carrying this T cell receptor (beta chain). What it recognizes is unknown. Stage II-IVA oral cavity squamous cell carcinoma was new and untreated by systemic or radiation therapy. Blood libraries mostly used approximately 0.5 ug genomic DNA, six replicates each. The assay was immunoSEQ multiplex PCR, and TCRdb's table has in-frame clones only and misses some. The table records roughly 16,000 clones, roughly 66% of them present only once. This entry belongs to a study of neoadjuvant anti-PD-1 for oral cavity cancer. Study-level findings and limits: Only a few patients per response group were TCR-analyzed; validation needed. After neoadjuvant nivolumab, PBMC T cell clonality was significantly higher in non-responders than responders.

The V and J ends lost 2 bases and 6 bases respectively, with 11 bases between them. The CDR3 extends over 14 amino acids. CDR1 and CDR2 from the germline V gene are SGHAT and FQNNGV. Specimen: PBMCs, collected before nivolumab (anti-PD-1) treatment. The chain combines TRBV11-2 with TRBJ1-5; a weak D match, TRBD1 (6 bases). The sequence derives from a person aged 40-85 years with oral cavity squamous cell carcinoma. As DNA, the CDR3 is TGTGCCAGCAGCTTATCGGGGGGCGTTCAGCCCCAGCATTTT. It is translated as CASSLSGGVQPQHF.